The clone carrying this T cell receptor (beta chain) was picked up a small number of times. The antigen remains undetermined. The sample carries other DNA sequences with the same CDR3. Naive CD8 cells lacked CD45RO, underwent positive selection for CCR7 and left out terminally differentiated effector memory CD45RA+ cells. This sample was included in a study of shared clonotypes between healthy human individuals. Study outcomes and limitations: Memory subsets generally showed lower estimated richness than naive subsets. Sequencing depth was expected to affect clonotype sharing among donors.

The assay was immunoSEQ multiplex PCR, and TCRdb's table has in-frame clones only and misses some. In the table there are about 2 million clones, approximately 95% of which are singletons. Sequencing used naive CD8+ T cells sorted from blood. The clonotype originates from a man between 18 and 35 years old in good health.

CDR3 nucleotide sequence: TGCGCCAGCAGCTTGGACAGGGGAACTGAAGCTTTCTTT. Protein product: CASSLDRGTEAFF. This sequence joins TRBV5-1 and TRBJ1-1; TRBD1 agrees at 7 bases. After removal of 0 bases from V and 5 bases from J, the junction contained 1 base not matched to a gene. The CDR3 is made up of 13 amino acids. CDR1 is SGHRS and CDR2 is YFSETQ in the germline V gene.